This entry describes one T cell receptor (beta chain). This sample is part of a study of glioma-infiltrating T cells after dendritic cell vaccination. Libraries were prepared by immunoSEQ multiplex PCR; TCRdb keeps only in-frame clonotypes and omits some of them. Among tens of thousands of clones listed, roughly four fifths were seen once. Germline lookup yields CDR1 LNHDA and CDR2 SQIVND (reference sequence). Trimming removed 6 bases from V and 2 bases from J; junction bases left unmatched: 6. The CDR3 contains 14 residues. As for time point: after dendritic cell vaccination, including at tumor progression/relapse.

The chain employs TRBV19 and TRBJ2-5; 7 nucleotides match TRBD2. The clonotype was recovered from a human donor with glioblastoma. Sequenced here: blood, sampled after dendritic cell vaccination. Written as DNA, the CDR3 is TGTGCCAGTAGGCCCCCCGGGGGGCAAGAGACCCAGTACTTC. As protein: CASRPPGGQETQYF.